What follows is one TCR beta chain and its context. Its specificity is not known. The CDR3 loop spans 13 amino acids. Germline CDR1 and CDR2: MNHNY and SVGAGI (reference sequence). V gave up 8 bases and J gave up 4 bases, with 11 bases separating them. These data are taken from a study of human T cells and chemical hapten exposure. At the level of the study: Patients received weekly diphenylcyclopropenone doses to the scalp throughout the roughly 24-week study.

Time point described: patch test 3, about 24 weeks after DPC sensitization. Specified treatment: therapeutic diphenylcyclopropenone sensitization with weekly scalp DPC. Extraction yielded total RNA from whole blood (unfractionated). Within the library, unique molecular identifiers were attached to each individual cDNA molecule. One entry per CDR3 protein, called by TCRdb with MiXCR from the RACE reads. Of roughly 89,000 distinct CDR3 sequences in the sample, approximately 10% were seen once. Notes on the study in general: Compared to controls, expanded TCRs made significantly more large clusters of similar CDR3s.

The material sequenced was whole blood, taken in connection with sensitization to the hapten diphenylcyclopropenone (DPC). The source of this sequence is a woman younger than 45 with alopecia areata. Some clones in this sample may be carry-over from other donors' samples. The V gene is TRBV6-6, the J gene TRBJ2-2; unclear D gene. The CDR3, as DNA: TGTGCCAGCTCAAGGGTTAGCACCGGGGAGCTGTTTTTT. As protein: CASSRVSTGELFF.